The text below deals with one T cell receptor beta chain. The sample holds many counts of this clone. What this receptor recognizes is not known. Qualities for individual bases were not recorded, and no much larger clone is one base off. Trimming costs V 2 bases and J 0 bases, and their ends lie 8 bases apart. The CDR3, cysteine through phenylalanine, is 14 amino acids long. The kept DNA is CDR3 alone, 42 bases in frame from the first base. The germline V gene provides CDR1 SGHDT and CDR2 YYEEEE. The meaning of the sample's time point label: after neoadjuvant nivolumab, at surgical resection. Patients had been newly diagnosed with stage II-IVA oral cavity squamous cell carcinoma, and no prior systemic or radiation treatment had been given to the patients. The cohort was composed of patients with HPV-negative, locally advanced oral cavity squamous cell carcinoma. Samples came from a longitudinal correlative study of a single-arm phase II trial of neoadjuvant nivolumab in oral cavity squamous cell carcinoma. Genomic DNA-based TCRbeta sequencing was performed on subject-matched pre- and post-treatment PBMCs and tumors from three responders and three non-responders. The Maxwell RSC DNA from Tissue kit was used to isolate genomic DNA from tumor tissue.

The data are from a study of neoadjuvant anti-PD-1 for oral cavity cancer (dated by TCRdb to the early 2020s). Notes on the research overall: Patients mostly received three to four biweekly doses of nivolumab at 3 mg/kg before curative-intent surgical resection. There were about a dozen patients in the parent correlative cohort, and the response rate was around 35%. A fourth nivolumab dose was given around day 43 to patients without progression, and definitive surgical resection was performed in those patients on days 50-56. Under RECIST 1.1, patients with complete response, partial response or stable disease were classed as responders, and patients with progression were classed as non-responders.

Survey sequencing of tumors used two replicates per sample, and the tumor libraries mostly started from 4.5 to 5 ug of input genomic DNA. TCRbeta libraries were prepared with the immunoSEQ hsTCRbeta kit according to the manufacturer's instructions. The completed libraries were mixed into a single pool at 3 nM, then sequenced with an Illumina NovaSeq 6000 S4 flow cell. Under the source paper's analysis protocol: Raw data preprocessing and quality control were performed with the immunoSEQ Analyzer. The analysis was restricted to productive rearrangements, with each unique CDR3 amino acid sequence defining a clonotype. Using the R package tcR, the researchers computed the Gini-Simpson index as their estimate of repertoire clonality. Gini indices were compared with Student's t test, and associations with tumor size change were assessed by Pearson correlation. This is the immuneACCESS table as TCRdb keeps it, with only in-frame sequences that have V and J called. A part of the clones is gone; compared with another copy, unresolved V genes explain less than half, and the rest is unexplained. The DNA gave D and trimming, while V, J and clone size come from that table. The sample contains tens of thousands of clones, roughly 30% of them found a single time. The ten largest clonotypes hold about 16% of the sample.

What the research found in general, with its limitations: Higher pretreatment blood Treg/Th17 ratios correlated with higher pretreatment blood TCRbeta clonality and lower post-treatment tumor TCRbeta clonality. Larger post-treatment sizes of preexisting intratumoral clones correlated with greater tumor shrinkage, suggesting expansion of preexisting clones contributed to response. The TCR analyses had only three patients in each response group, and the authors called for validation in larger cohorts.

The clonotype comes from a person between 40 and 85 years old with oral cavity squamous cell carcinoma. Recombination linked TRBV5-6 to TRBJ1-1; no D gene can be assigned with confidence. The sequencing used tumor tissue, collected after nivolumab (anti-PD-1) treatment. The nucleotide sequence reads TGTGCCAGCAGCTTAAACGGGATGAACACTGAAGCTTTCTTT. Translated, it reads CASSLNGMNTEAFF.